Listed here are 26 T cell receptor beta chains from one sample, sequenced in a study of cytomegalovirus exposure and HLA in healthy donors. The PCR made use of 60 Vbeta and 13 Jbeta primers. Libraries were prepared by immunoSEQ multiplex PCR; TCRdb keeps only in-frame clonotypes and omits some of them. This sample has roughly 150,000 clones; 68% occur once, and the top ten carry around 4.2%. Sequenced sample: PBMCs. The receptors here all came from a man in his fifties or sixties in good health and CMV-seronegative.

The chain has TRBV19 and TRBJ1-6; D might be TRBD1 (5 bases). The CDR3 totals 20 residues. V was shortened by 6 bases and J by 5 bases, with 29 bases between the two germline ends. The germline CDR1 and CDR2 sequences are LNHDA and SQIVND (reference sequence). CDR3 amino acids: CASSLEMVIGATADNSPLHF. The DNA for the CDR3 is TGTGCCAGTAGCCTGGAAATGGTCATCGGAGCGACAGCAGATAATTCACCCCTCCACTTT.

The sample holds a few counts of this clone. V and J are TRBV19 and TRBJ2-7, with 7 bases that match TRBD1. Looked up from germline, CDR1 is LNHDA and CDR2 is SQIVND (reference sequence). V was pared by 4 bases and J by 0 bases, with 3 bases of the junction left unmatched. This CDR3 has 14 residues. The CDR3 protein is CASSNQGDSYEQYF. CDR3 DNA: TGTGCCAGTAGTAACCAGGGGGACTCCTACGAGCAGTACTTC.

CDR3 protein: CASSLGAGDYGYTF. CDR3 DNA: TGTGCCAGCAGCTTAGGAGCAGGGGACTATGGCTACACCTTC. The rearrangement links TRBV7-2 to TRBJ1-2, with D perhaps TRBD1 (6 bases). Trimming took 1 base from V and 3 from J, leaving 9 bases between them. CDR1 is SGHTA, CDR2 FQGNSA, per germline. This CDR3 has 14 residues.

The V gene is TRBV28, the J gene TRBJ2-2, with 13 bases identical to TRBD2. Germline trimming cut 8 bases from V and 5 bases from J; bases unmatched to any gene: 8. This CDR3 is built from 16 residues. Germline-derived CDR1 and CDR2 are MDHEN and SYDVKM. This CDR3 reads CASGGGLAGVTGELFF. The CDR3 bases are TGTGCCAGCGGTGGAGGACTAGCGGGAGTTACCGGGGAGCTGTTTTTT.

The J gene is TRBJ1-1, the V gene TRBV10-3; 8 bases fit TRBD1. Trimming at V came to 6 bases and at J to 1 base, leaving 1 base not matched to a gene. Germline values: CDR1 ENHRY, CDR2 SYGVKD. CDR3 length: 13 amino acids. The CDR3 loop reads CAIRTGENTEAFF. The CDR3 nucleotides read TGTGCCATCAGGACAGGGGAGAACACTGAAGCTTTCTTT.

This clone turned up a few times. The genes are TRBV4-3 and TRBJ1-4, with a weak D call TRBD1 (6 bases). V was pared by 2 bases and J by 8 bases, with 21 bases between. Per germline, CDR1 LGHNA and CDR2 YSLEER. The CDR3 extends over 17 amino acids. CDR3 bases: TGCGCCAGCAGCCAACGTCGGGACATCCGAATTGGGGAAAAACTGTTTTTT. Its translation is CASSQRRDIRIGEKLFF.

The chain links TRBV27 to TRBJ2-7, with a tentative D call TRBD1 (6 bases). CDR1 MNHEY and CDR2 SMNVEV come from the germline V gene (reference sequence). Trimming pared 2 bases from V and 2 bases from J, leaving 10 bases between. The CDR3 contains 14 residues. The CDR3: CASSLRPGAYEQYF. As DNA, the CDR3 is TGTGCCAGCAGTTTACGACCAGGGGCCTACGAGCAGTACTTC.

This clone was observed a handful of times. This chain uses TRBV28 with TRBJ2-7; 8 bases match TRBD2. This CDR3 spans 13 amino acids. V dropped 7 bases and J dropped 3; count of bases not matched to a gene: 5. Germline CDR1 MDHEN, CDR2 SYDVKM. The CDR3 sequence is CASTGGRVYEQYF. As DNA, the CDR3 is TGTGCCAGCACGGGGGGGCGGGTCTACGAGCAGTACTTC.

The CDR3, as DNA: TGTGCCAGCAGTCTTGAAGGCGCCAGGGAAGGAGAGACCCAGTACTTC. Translated, it gives CASSLEGAREGETQYF. This chain links TRBV27 with TRBJ2-5; D possibly corresponds to TRBD1 (5 bases). CDR1 MNHEY and CDR2 SMNVEV come from the germline V gene (reference sequence). Trimming cost V 5 bases and J 4 bases, with 20 bases left between them. The CDR3 covers 16 residues.

This clone has only one observation. This rearrangement joins TRBV15 to TRBJ1-5; 7 bases agree with TRBD1. Looked up from germline, CDR1 is LNHNV and CDR2 is YYDKDF (reference sequence). V shed 3 bases and J 0 bases; nucleotides not matched to a gene: 5. This CDR3 is built from 16 residues. The CDR3 sequence: CATSRDRTDSNQPQHF. For the CDR3, the DNA is TGTGCCACCAGCAGGGACAGGACCGATAGCAATCAGCCCCAGCATTTT.

V is TRBV18 and J is TRBJ1-5; the match to TRBD1 covers 9 bases. CDR1 KGHSH and CDR2 LQKENI come from the germline V gene. V gave up 3 bases and J gave up 5 bases; unmatched junction bases: 8. The CDR3 runs 16 residues. The CDR3 coding sequence is TGTGCCAGCTCACCTCCCGGGACAGGGACAGATCAGCCCCAGCATTTT. Its translation: CASSPPGTGTDQPQHF.

This sequence joins TRBV19 and TRBJ2-1; tentatively, D is TRBD2 (6 bases). CDR3 size: 16 residues. Germline CDR1 and CDR2: LNHDA and SQIVND (reference sequence). Between the trimmed V and J ends, which lost 1 base and 6 bases, there was a span of 16 bases. The DNA for the CDR3 is TGTGCCAGTAGTATAGTGCGCGGGATTAAGGGCAATGAGCAGTTCTTC. Translation gives CASSIVRGIKGNEQFF. The complete variable domain, with remaining parts taken from reference TRBV19 and TRBJ2-1, reads DGGITQSPKYLFRKEGQNVTLSCEQNLNHDAMYWYRQDPGQGLRLIYYSQIVNDFQKGDIAEGYSVSREKKESFPLTVTSAQKNPTAFYLCASSIVRGIKGNEQFFGPGTRLTVL.

This chain joins TRBV7-2 and TRBJ2-1; 14 bases agree with TRBD2. V gave up 4 bases and J gave up 0 bases; unmatched junction bases: 8. This CDR3 is 19 amino acids long. Germline assignment: CDR1 SGHTA and CDR2 FQGNSA. For the CDR3, the DNA is TGTGCCAGCAGCTCCCGGCGACTAGCGGGAGGGAGCTCCTACAATGAGCAGTTCTTC. Translated, it gives CASSSRRLAGGSSYNEQFF.

The rearrangement uses TRBV18 and TRBJ1-1; 9 bases are a match to TRBD1. In germline, CDR1 is KGHSH, CDR2 LQKENI. With 6 bases clipped from V and 1 base from J, the junction kept 3 bases outside the gene matches. The CDR3 sequence is 14 residues long. The CDR3 protein is CASSLQGANTEAFF. The CDR3, as DNA: TGTGCCAGCTCCCTACAGGGGGCGAACACTGAAGCTTTCTTT.

The CDR3 is CASSRGSNQPQHF. The DNA for the CDR3 is TGCGCCAGCAGTCGGGGAAGCAATCAGCCCCAGCATTTT. The J gene is TRBJ1-5, the V gene TRBV5-1; no clear D gene. V was pared by 5 bases and J by 1 base, with 7 bases between. The CDR3 has 13 amino acids. The V gene's germline CDR1 is SGHRS and CDR2 YFSETQ.

The chain recombines TRBV18 with TRBJ2-7; TRBD1 matches at 8 bases. Germline trimming cut 2 bases from V and 3 bases from J; bases unmatched to any gene: 6. The germline gives CDR1 KGHSH, CDR2 LQKENI. The CDR3 consists of 15 residues. The CDR3 coding sequence is TGTGCCAGCTCACCAATAGGACAGGGAAACTACGAGCAGTACTTC. It yields the protein CASSPIGQGNYEQYF.

This chain connects TRBV19 to TRBJ2-3, with 15 positions matching TRBD2. The CDR3 is made up of 18 amino acids. CDR1 and CDR2 from the germline V gene are LNHDA and SQIVND (reference sequence). The V gene end was trimmed by 6 bases and the J gene end by 3 bases; junction bases not matched to a gene: 10. CDR3 loop: CASRNIGGTSGRTDTQYF. Here the CDR3 DNA reads TGTGCCAGTAGGAACATCGGGGGGACTAGCGGGAGGACAGATACGCAGTATTTT.

This clone was counted only a few times. This chain links TRBV21-1 with TRBJ2-1; no check of the table's D call, TRBD2, against the DNA was made. TRBV21-1 is reported as a pseudogene. This CDR3 spans 16 amino acids. The CDR3 region has the DNA TGTGCCAGCAGCAAGATAGCGGGGCTCGGATACAATGAGCAGTTCTTC. As protein: CASSKIAGLGYNEQFF.

A word on this clone: This CDR3 is missing its conserved last phenylalanine or tryptophan, likely due to a read error. The genes are TRBV28 and TRBJ1-5; TRBD1 might be the D (5 bases). This CDR3 is built from 16 residues. Trimming left V 0 bases short and J 3 bases short, with 12 bases between. Looked up from germline, CDR1 is MDHEN and CDR2 is SYDVKM. The CDR3 DNA follows: TGTGCCAGCAGTTTATGGGCCGGGGGGGACAATCAGCCCCAGCATCTT. Translation gives CASSLWAGGDNQPQHL.

The genes are TRBV5-1 and TRBJ2-3; TRBD2 matches 10 bases. Germline V gives CDR1 SGHRS, CDR2 YFSETQ. The junction had 1 base not matched to a gene; V was cut back by 0 bases and J by 0 bases. The CDR3 covers 16 residues. The CDR3, as DNA: TGCGCCAGCAGCTTGGGGACTAGCGGTAGCACAGATACGCAGTATTTT. Protein product: CASSLGTSGSTDTQYF.

The chain joins TRBV11-3 to TRBJ2-2; 9 bases line up with TRBD2. The CDR3 is 18 residues long. From germline, CDR1 is SGHNT and CDR2 YENEEA. Losses at the gene ends were 3 bases for V and 0 bases for J; bases not matched to a gene: 8. The CDR3 nucleotides are TGTGCCAGCAGCTTGGGCAGCGGGAGGTCCGCGAACACCGGGGAGCTGTTTTTT. It translates to CASSLGSGRSANTGELFF.

The chain combines TRBV6-1 with TRBJ1-5; 7 positions agree with TRBD1. This CDR3 contains 15 residues. Germline assignment: CDR1 MNHNS and CDR2 SASEGT. J was trimmed by 6 bases and V by 7 bases; bases with no gene match: 12. CDR3 DNA sequence: TGTGCCAGCACCGGGGGGGGAGGGGGCGGTCAGCCCCAGCATTTT. Encoded protein: CASTGGGGGGQPQHF.

The chain couples TRBV10-2 to TRBJ1-1; D unclear. This CDR3 spans 14 amino acids. Germline V gene sequence: CDR1 WSHSY, CDR2 SAAADI. Between the trimmed V and J ends, which lost 8 bases and 4 bases, there was a span of 17 bases. CDR3 protein: CASSSGGYGTEAFF. CDR3 bases: TGCGCCAGCTCCTCGGGAGGCTATGGCACTGAAGCTTTCTTT.

The chain is built from TRBV28 and TRBJ1-1; 11 bases align to TRBD1. The CDR3 totals 16 residues. The ends lost 5 bases at V and 0 bases at J; junction bases unmatched: 5. Germline V gene data show CDR1 as MDHEN and CDR2 as SYDVKM. The DNA of the CDR3 is TGTGCCAGCAGTCTGGACAGGGGGCTCGTGAACACTGAAGCTTTCTTT. Translation: CASSLDRGLVNTEAFF. Filled out from reference TRBV28 and TRBJ1-1, the complete variable domain reads DVKVTQSSRYLVKRTGEKVFLECVQDMDHENMFWYRQDPGLGLRLIYFSYDVKMKEKGDIPEGYSVSREKKERFSLILESASTNQTSMYLCASSLDRGLVNTEAFFGQGTRLTVV.

The J gene is TRBJ2-5, the V gene TRBV28, with D perhaps TRBD1 (6 bases). Germline values: CDR1 MDHEN, CDR2 SYDVKM. V gave up 5 bases and J gave up 2 bases, with 15 bases separating them. The CDR3 is 15 amino acids. CDR3 sequence: CASSETPTGQETQYF. CDR3 bases: TGTGCCAGCAGTGAAACGCCGACAGGACAAGAGACCCAGTACTTC. Full variable domain (remainder filled in from reference TRBV28 and TRBJ2-5): DVKVTQSSRYLVKRTGEKVFLECVQDMDHENMFWYRQDPGLGLRLIYFSYDVKMKEKGDIPEGYSVSREKKERFSLILESASTNQTSMYLCASSETPTGQETQYFGPGTRLLVL.

This sequence joins TRBV6-1 and TRBJ2-5, with TRBD1 matching 7 bases. CDR1 is MNHNS, CDR2 SASEGT, per germline. The J segment lost 1 base and the V segment lost 5 bases, leaving 1 base of the junction unmatched. There are 13 residues in the CDR3. The CDR3 is CASSRDSQETQYF. The CDR3 coding sequence is TGTGCCAGCAGTAGGGACAGCCAAGAGACCCAGTACTTC.